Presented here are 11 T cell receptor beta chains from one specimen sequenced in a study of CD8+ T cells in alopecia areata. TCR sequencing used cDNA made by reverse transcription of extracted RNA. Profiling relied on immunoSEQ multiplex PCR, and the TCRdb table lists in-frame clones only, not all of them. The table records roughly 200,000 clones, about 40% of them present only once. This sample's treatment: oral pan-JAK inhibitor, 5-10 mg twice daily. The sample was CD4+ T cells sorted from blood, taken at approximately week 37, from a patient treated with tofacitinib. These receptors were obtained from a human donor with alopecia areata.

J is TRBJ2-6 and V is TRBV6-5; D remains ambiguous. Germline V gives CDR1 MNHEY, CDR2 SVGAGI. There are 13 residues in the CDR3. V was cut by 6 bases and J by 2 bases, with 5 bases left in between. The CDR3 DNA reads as TGTGCCAGCAGCCTTCCTGGGGCCAACGTCCTGACTTTC. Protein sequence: CASSLPGANVLTF.

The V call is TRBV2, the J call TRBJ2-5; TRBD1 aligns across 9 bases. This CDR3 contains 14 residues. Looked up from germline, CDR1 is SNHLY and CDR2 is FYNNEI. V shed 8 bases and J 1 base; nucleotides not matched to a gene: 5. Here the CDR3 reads CASRRDRAQETQYF. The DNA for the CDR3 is TGTGCCAGCCGGCGGGACAGGGCCCAAGAGACCCAGTACTTC. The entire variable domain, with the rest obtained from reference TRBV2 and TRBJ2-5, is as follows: EPEVTQTPSHQVTQMGQEVILRCVPISNHLYFYWYRQILGQKVEFLVSFYNNEISEKSEIFDDQFSVERPDGSNFTLKIRSTKLEDSAMYFCASRRDRAQETQYFGPGTRLLVL.

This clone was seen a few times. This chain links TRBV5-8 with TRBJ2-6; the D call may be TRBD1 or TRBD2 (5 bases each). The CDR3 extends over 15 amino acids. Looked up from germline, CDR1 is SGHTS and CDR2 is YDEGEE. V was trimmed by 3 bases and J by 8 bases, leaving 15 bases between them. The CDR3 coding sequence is TGTGCCAGCAGCTCTAACCGGGACGGGACCAACGTCCTGACTTTC. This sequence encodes CASSSNRDGTNVLTF. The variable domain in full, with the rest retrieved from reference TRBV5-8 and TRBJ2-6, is EAGVTQSPTHLIKTRGQQATLRCSPISGHTSVYWYQQALGLGLQFLLWYDEGEERNRGNFPPRFSGRQFPNYSSELNVNALELEDSALYLCASSSNRDGTNVLTFGAGSRLTVL.

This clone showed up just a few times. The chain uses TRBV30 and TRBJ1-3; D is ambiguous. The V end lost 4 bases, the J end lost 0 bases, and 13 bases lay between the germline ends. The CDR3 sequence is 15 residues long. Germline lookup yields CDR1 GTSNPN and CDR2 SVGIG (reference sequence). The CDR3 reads CAWMVGSLSGNTIYF. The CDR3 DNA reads TGTGCCTGGATGGTAGGCAGCCTCTCTGGAAACACCATATATTTT.

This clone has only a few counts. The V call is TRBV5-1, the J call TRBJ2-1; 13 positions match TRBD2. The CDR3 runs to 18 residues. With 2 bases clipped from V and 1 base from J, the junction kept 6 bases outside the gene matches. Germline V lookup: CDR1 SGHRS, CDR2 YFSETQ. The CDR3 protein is CASSFPLAGGDSYNEQFF. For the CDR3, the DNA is TGCGCCAGCAGCTTCCCACTAGCGGGAGGGGATTCCTACAATGAGCAGTTCTTC.

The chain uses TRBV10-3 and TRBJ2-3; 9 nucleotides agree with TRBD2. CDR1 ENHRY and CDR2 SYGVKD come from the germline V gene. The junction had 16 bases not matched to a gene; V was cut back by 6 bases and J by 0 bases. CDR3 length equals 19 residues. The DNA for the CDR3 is TGTGCCATCAGACCGATACAGGGAGTTAGCGGGAGCAGCACAGATACGCAGTATTTT. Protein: CAIRPIQGVSGSSTDTQYF.

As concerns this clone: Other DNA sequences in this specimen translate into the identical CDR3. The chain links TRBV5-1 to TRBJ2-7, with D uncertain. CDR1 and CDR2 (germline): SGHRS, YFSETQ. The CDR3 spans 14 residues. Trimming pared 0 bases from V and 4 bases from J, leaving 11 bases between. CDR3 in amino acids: CASSLDSRSYEQYF. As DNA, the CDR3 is TGCGCCAGCAGCTTGGACTCCCGTTCTTACGAGCAGTACTTC.

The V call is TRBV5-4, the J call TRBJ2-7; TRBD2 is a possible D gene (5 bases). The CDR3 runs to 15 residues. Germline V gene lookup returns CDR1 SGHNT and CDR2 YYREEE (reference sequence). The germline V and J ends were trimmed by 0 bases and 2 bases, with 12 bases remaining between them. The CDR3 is CASSLEPGGAYEQYF. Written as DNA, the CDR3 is TGTGCCAGCAGCTTGGAACCAGGAGGCGCCTACGAGCAGTACTTC.

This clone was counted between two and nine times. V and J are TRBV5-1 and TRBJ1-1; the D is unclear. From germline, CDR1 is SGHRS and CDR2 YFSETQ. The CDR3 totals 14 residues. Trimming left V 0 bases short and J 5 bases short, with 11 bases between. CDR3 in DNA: TGCGCCAGCAGCTTGGGCCGAAGAGCAACTGAAGCTTTCTTT. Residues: CASSLGRRATEAFF. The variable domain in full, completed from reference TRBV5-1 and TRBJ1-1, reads KAGVTQTPRYLIKTRGQQVTLSCSPISGHRSVSWYQQTPGQGLQFLFEYFSETQRNKGNFPGRFSGRQFSNSRSEMNVSTLELGDSALYLCASSLGRRATEAFFGQGTRLTVV.

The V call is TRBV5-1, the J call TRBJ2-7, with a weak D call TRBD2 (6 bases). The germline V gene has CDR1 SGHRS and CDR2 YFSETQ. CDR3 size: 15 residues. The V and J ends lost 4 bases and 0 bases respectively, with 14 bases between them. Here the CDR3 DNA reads TGCGCCAGCAGCGCCACACCCGGGAGCTCCTACGAGCAGTACTTC. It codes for CASSATPGSSYEQYF.

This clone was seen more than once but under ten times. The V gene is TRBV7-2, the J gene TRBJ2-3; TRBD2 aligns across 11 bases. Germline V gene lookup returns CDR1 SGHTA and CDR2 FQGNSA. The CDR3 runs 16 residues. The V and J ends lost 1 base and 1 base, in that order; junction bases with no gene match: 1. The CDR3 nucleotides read TGTGCCAGCAGCTTAGGGGGACTAGCGGGCACAGATACGCAGTATTTT. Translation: CASSLGGLAGTDTQYF.